This TCR beta chain was captured by sequencing in a study of T cells in Graves' hyperthyroidism and ophthalmopathy (dated by TCRdb to the late 2010s). Regarding the study in general: Peripheral blood was collected at initial diagnosis, before any treatment. In addition, the study compared T-cell repertoires in thyroid tissue and in blood from about six Graves' hyperthyroidism patients. The 95 to 100 discovery patients were divided at random into training and test sets in a 7:3 ratio. The paper describes TCR Vbeta CDR3 sequencing of 135 peripheral blood samples, made up of roughly 45 ophthalmopathy patients, over 70 hyperthyroidism patients and 17 progressor patients. Prospective prediction of ophthalmopathy was tested in an independent validation cohort of under 20 hyperthyroidism patients and 15 to 17 patients who later progressed to ophthalmopathy. Following sampling, methimazole starting at 30 mg daily was given to hyperthyroidism patients, and high-dose intravenous methylprednisolone was given to ophthalmopathy patients. To identify TCR V-J signatures that set the groups apart, the researchers used a discovery cohort of 95 to 100 patients, made up of some 41 with Graves' ophthalmopathy and some 55 with stable Graves' hyperthyroidism.

This clonotype was seen more than once but under ten times. Its antigen is still unknown. No qualities accompany the bases; no much larger clone lies one base away. Ophthalmopathy patients had moderately to severely active disease, Clinical Activity Score of at least 3, NOSPECS grade of at least 4, and duration under 3 months. Patients with uncontrolled infections, other autoimmune diseases, pregnancy or lactation were excluded. Diagnoses were established on the basis of clinical symptoms, serum thyroxine and TRAb, thyroid ultrasound, and orbital computed tomography. Ficoll-Paque density gradient centrifugation was used to isolate PBMCs from around 10 ml of fresh peripheral blood. Total RNA was extracted using Trizol reagent, and RNA quality was assessed on an Agilent 2100 Bioanalyzer. The TCR beta CDR3 regions were amplified from the RNA transcripts. The first round of RT-PCR for the TCR CDR3 was performed with the HTBI primer set and the Qiagen OneStep RT-PCR kit. Libraries were constructed in a second round of multiplex PCR, after which size selection and purification were carried out. Sequencing of the libraries was done on an Illumina HiSeq2000 using paired-end 100 bp reads. The authors processed their data as follows. Raw data were processed with SOAPnuke, discarding reads with adapters, uncalled bases, mean Phred below 15, or no exact constant-primer or identifier match. COPE v1.2.5 was used to merge high-quality paired reads, and clonotypes were defined as unique nucleotide sequences. MiTCR v1.1 was used to align the clonotypes against IMGT TRBV, TRBD and TRBJ reference segments. Analysis was restricted to V-J combinations with a frequency above 0.0001, which covered roughly 99% of repertoires. A TCS score was defined as the ratio between F50 (clonal expansion) and ExV (chaos), using BLOSUM62-based TCRdist between CDR3 peptides within each V-J. Welch's t-statistics and random forest reduced around 550 V-J features to about 13, which were used in a naive Bayes classifier (R e1071). TCRdb redid the processing of the public reads, applying fastp at Q25 and MiXCR, and retained in-frame beta chains. Rows are unified per CDR3 protein, each entry keeping the most common DNA and genes. The V and J calls were determined by TCRdb, not by the authors. The sample table shows almost 250,000 distinct CDR3 sequences, and about 25% are seen once. The ten biggest clones cover under 40% of the sample.

The germline V gene yields MNHEY for CDR1 and SVGEGT for CDR2. The CDR3 goes from the cysteine to the phenylalanine over 15 residues. The DNA shown is the 45-base CDR3, in frame from base 1. Here V drops 5 bases and J drops 6 bases, and the junction holds 6 bases not matched to any gene. General findings and caveats noted by the study authors: Ophthalmopathy was separated from stable hyperthyroidism by a 13 V-J signature model, with 85% to 90% sensitivity and about 81% specificity obtained in cross-validation and 80%/75% obtained in testing. No statistical method was used to set the sample size in advance, and investigators knew the group allocation. Most expanded thyroid clonotypes (frequency above 0.001) were also detected in blood, suggesting blood repertoires may reflect thyroid immune responses. In validation, progression to ophthalmopathy was predicted by the model with nearly 71% sensitivity and 72% to 80% specificity, a median of about 6.4 months before onset.

The sequence links TRBV6-2 or TRBV6-3 to TRBJ2-5, with 13 bases matching TRBD2. The receptor comes from a woman in her thirties or forties with Graves' ophthalmopathy. Sequencing was done on a sample of blood. CDR3 region: CASSPTSGGAQTQYF. The base sequence is TGTGCCAGCAGTCCAACTAGCGGGGGGGCCCAGACCCAGTACTTC.